These 25 T cell receptor beta chains were sequenced from one sample in a study of regulatory T cells in long-lasting Graves disease. Researchers made TCR beta libraries by using iRepertoire HTBI primers and running Arm-PCR on CDR3 regions. Via MiXCR, TCRdb re-called the multiplex PCR reads, giving one row per CDR3 protein. The sample has roughly 400,000 distinct CDR3 sequences, 21% seen once. Time point meaning: persistent/refractory GD, antithyroid drugs over 5 years with positive TRAb. The TCR library was prepared using RNA isolated from PBMCs. Sequencing used peripheral blood mononuclear cells (PBMCs), obtained when the disease was refractory, from a patient treated with antithyroid drugs. All receptors come from a female donor with Graves disease.

This clonotype was seen a handful of times. V is TRBV7-9 and J is TRBJ2-7; no definite D call. Deletions cut 5 bases from V and 7 bases from J, with 9 bases between. The CDR3 runs 11 residues. Germline V gene lookup returns CDR1 SEHNR and CDR2 FQNEAQ (reference sequence). The chain's CDR3 is CASSLDLEQYF. CDR3 bases: TGTGCCAGCAGCCTCGATTTGGAGCAGTACTTC.

Notes on this clonotype: A clone one base away is much larger, so this may be a read error. CDR3 sequence reads: CASSATGGEQCF. Here the CDR3 DNA reads TGTGCCAGCAGCGCCACAGGGGGCGAACAGTGCTTC. The chain employs TRBV3-1 and TRBJ2-7, with TRBD1 matching 9 bases. The V gene's germline CDR1 is LGHDT and CDR2 YNNKEL (reference sequence). This CDR3 comprises 12 residues.

This chain uses TRBV6-1 with TRBJ2-4; 9 bases map to TRBD1. This CDR3 is built from 15 residues. Trimming cost V 3 bases and J 8 bases; bases outside gene matches: 8. Germline assignment: CDR1 MNHNS and CDR2 SASEGT. Here the CDR3 reads CASSDRDRVGDIQYF. The CDR3 region has the DNA TGTGCCAGCAGTGACCGGGACAGGGTCGGAGACATTCAGTACTTC.

This chain connects TRBV27 to TRBJ2-1; D tentatively fits TRBD1 or TRBD2 (5 bases each). Germline loops: CDR1 MNHEY, CDR2 SMNVEV (reference sequence). CDR3 length: 14 amino acids. Deletions cut 3 bases from V and 8 bases from J, with 14 bases between. CDR3 DNA sequence: TGTGCCAGCAGTTTTGGCACCCGGGGCGATGAGCAGTTCTTC. Translated, it gives CASSFGTRGDEQFF.

This clonotype was counted at least ten times. The J gene is TRBJ2-5, the V gene TRBV27, with 7 nucleotides matching TRBD1. Per the germline V gene, CDR1 is MNHEY and CDR2 is SMNVEV (reference sequence). After removal of 3 bases from V and 1 base from J, the junction contained 5 bases not matched to a gene. This CDR3 contains 15 residues. The CDR3 coding sequence is TGTGCCAGCAGTTTCACCGGGACAGCCCAAGAGACCCAGTACTTC. The encoded protein is CASSFTGTAQETQYF.

Many counts were recorded for this clonotype. The V gene is TRBV28, the J gene TRBJ1-4, with no clear D. The CDR3 spans 12 residues. Trimming removed 5 bases at V and 12 bases at J, with 13 bases between. CDR1 is MDHEN, CDR2 SYDVKM, per germline. CDR3 nucleotide sequence: TGTGCCAGCAGTCCGATAAGCCGGGAACTGTTTTTT. Its protein product is CASSPISRELFF. The full variable domain, its missing parts supplied by reference TRBV28 and TRBJ1-4, is DVKVTQSSRYLVKRTGEKVFLECVQDMDHENMFWYRQDPGLGLRLIYFSYDVKMKEKGDIPEGYSVSREKKERFSLILESASTNQTSMYLCASSPISRELFFGSGTQLSVL.

At least ten counts were recorded for this clonotype. The V call is TRBV7-2, the J call TRBJ2-5; D is ambiguous. V dropped 2 bases and J dropped 7 bases, with 5 bases sitting between them. Germline lookup yields CDR1 SGHTA and CDR2 FQGNSA. This CDR3 is built from 11 residues. The CDR3 loop is CASSLSTTQYF. Written as DNA, the CDR3 is TGTGCCAGCAGCTTATCCACGACCCAGTACTTC.

This sequence joins TRBV7-9 and TRBJ1-5; D might be TRBD1 (6 bases). The CDR3 has 16 residues. Germline CDR1 and CDR2: SEHNR and FQNEAQ (reference sequence). The V end was cut by 1 base, the J end by 8 bases, with 18 bases between. CDR3 sequence (DNA): TGTGCCAGCAGCTTAGGAACCGGGGGCCCTCCAAAGCCCCAGCATTTT. This gives the protein CASSLGTGGPPKPQHF.

This clonotype was seen once. The gene calls are TRBV14 and TRBJ1-4; TRBD1 aligns across 10 bases. The CDR3 totals 17 residues. The V gene end was trimmed by 4 bases and the J gene end by 3 bases; junction bases not matched to a gene: 8. The V gene's germline CDR1 is SGHDN and CDR2 FVKESK. The CDR3 protein is CASSPGTGVLANEKLFF. DNA of the CDR3: TGTGCCAGCAGCCCCGGGACAGGGGTTTTGGCTAATGAAAAACTGTTTTTT.

This clonotype was counted many times. The chain joins TRBV28 to TRBJ1-5, with D tentatively TRBD1 (6 bases). The V gene lost 5 bases and the J gene lost 6 bases, with 20 bases spanning the gap. The CDR3 is 16 amino acids. CDR1 MDHEN and CDR2 SYDVKM come from the germline V gene. The CDR3 loop reads CASSTPDRRKGQPQHF. CDR3 nucleotides: TGTGCCAGCAGTACCCCCGACAGGAGGAAGGGTCAGCCCCAGCATTTT.

V gene TRBV28 combines with J gene TRBJ2-5; tentatively, D is TRBD1 (6 bases). This CDR3 has 16 amino acids. V was pared by 4 bases and J by 3 bases, with 18 bases between. The V gene's germline CDR1 is MDHEN and CDR2 SYDVKM. The DNA for the CDR3 is TGTGCCAGCAGTTCCTCCCAGGGGACGAGTGAAGAGACCCAGTACTTC. Encoded protein: CASSSSQGTSEETQYF.

This clonotype appeared many times. The chain has TRBV3-1 and TRBJ1-1, with 7 bases that match TRBD1. Germline CDR1 LGHDT, CDR2 YNNKEL (reference sequence). The CDR3 consists of 15 residues. V dropped 4 bases and J dropped 5; count of bases not matched to a gene: 10. The CDR3 bases are TGTGCCAGCAGCCGATCGACGACAGGGTGGACTGAAGCTTTCTTT. Protein sequence: CASSRSTTGWTEAFF.

The sample holds a few counts of this clonotype. The chain links TRBV28 to TRBJ2-6, with D tentatively TRBD1 (6 bases). Trimming took off 3 bases at V and 3 bases at J, with 18 bases between the two ends. Germline V gives CDR1 MDHEN, CDR2 SYDVKM. This CDR3 comprises 18 residues. This chain's CDR3 is CASSFLQGRMVGANVLTF. The CDR3 DNA reads TGTGCCAGCAGTTTTCTCCAGGGGCGAATGGTTGGGGCCAACGTCCTGACTTTC.

This clonotype has at least ten counts. V usage is TRBV12-3 or TRBV12-4 and J usage is TRBJ2-5, with a possible D match to TRBD1 (5 bases). V was clipped by 7 bases and J by 1 base, with 7 bases between them. The CDR3 has 12 residues. CDR3 in amino acids: CASTTVQETQYF. The CDR3 nucleotides are TGTGCCAGCACGACAGTCCAAGAGACCCAGTACTTC.

This clonotype has a handful of counts. CDR3 DNA sequence: TGTGCCAGCAGCTTGTCGGGACAGGGGGATTCACCCCTCCACTTT. Its protein is CASSLSGQGDSPLHF. This chain connects TRBV5-4 to TRBJ1-6, with 11 bases matching TRBD1. Unmatched junction bases numbered 2, after V lost 1 base and J lost 8 bases. The CDR3 totals 15 residues. Looked up from germline, CDR1 is SGHNT and CDR2 is YYREEE (reference sequence). The complete variable domain, with remaining parts taken from reference TRBV5-4 and TRBJ1-6, reads ETGVTQSPTHLIKTRGQQVTLRCSSQSGHNTVSWYQQALGQGPQFIFQYYREEENGRGNFPPRFSGLQFPNYSSELNVNALELDDSALYLCASSLSGQGDSPLHFGNGTRLTVT.

This clonotype was recorded a few times. V gene TRBV27 combines with J gene TRBJ2-5, with 9 bases lining up with TRBD2. The trim removed 8 bases at V and 5 bases at J, leaving 15 bases unmatched. The length of the CDR3 is 16 residues. CDR1 is MNHEY and CDR2 is SMNVEV in the germline V gene (reference sequence). CDR3 residues: CASRMRTAGGEETQYF. The CDR3, as DNA: TGTGCCAGCCGGATGAGGACGGCGGGAGGGGAGGAGACCCAGTACTTC.

The V call is TRBV20-1, the J call TRBJ2-7; no clear D gene. CDR3 size: 13 residues. Trimming took 3 bases from V and 2 from J, leaving 11 bases between them. Germline CDR1 DFQATT, CDR2 SNEGSKA (reference sequence). The CDR3 region is CSASDLNTYEQYF. CDR3 nucleotide sequence: TGCAGTGCTAGTGACCTCAACACCTACGAGCAGTACTTC.

The sample holds many counts of this clonotype. The rearrangement links TRBV28 to TRBJ1-1, with D uncertain. The V and J ends lost 4 bases and 6 bases respectively, with 15 bases between them. This CDR3 contains 14 residues. The germline gives CDR1 MDHEN, CDR2 SYDVKM. The CDR3 protein is CASSSLMGIAEAFF. As DNA, the CDR3 is TGTGCCAGCAGTTCGCTAATGGGTATTGCTGAAGCTTTCTTT.

This clonotype has only a few counts. The rearrangement joins TRBV30 to TRBJ1-2; TRBD1 matches 11 bases. The junction had 9 bases not matched to a gene; V was cut back by 8 bases and J by 7 bases. Looked up from germline, CDR1 is GTSNPN and CDR2 is SVGIG (reference sequence). CDR3 size: 13 residues. The CDR3 DNA is TGTGCCCGAGCGGGACAGGGGGAAGTTGGCTACACCTTC. Amino acid sequence: CARAGQGEVGYTF.

This clonotype has more than one count but fewer than ten. The genes are TRBV19 and TRBJ1-5; D is ambiguous. This CDR3 region has 14 residues. The V and J ends lost 2 bases and 9 bases respectively, with 14 bases between them. The germline V gene encodes CDR1 LNHDA and CDR2 SQIVND (reference sequence). DNA for the CDR3: TGTGCCAGTAGTATATCAGAGGGCCGTGGGCCCCAGCATTTT. As protein: CASSISEGRGPQHF.

This clonotype was seen ten or more times. The CDR3 here is CAGQGAGIGNSPLHF. The CDR3 DNA reads TGTGCCGGACAGGGGGCCGGAATTGGTAATTCACCCCTCCACTTT. This chain joins TRBV28 and TRBJ1-6, with TRBD1 matching over 11 bases. Germline-derived CDR1 and CDR2 are MDHEN and SYDVKM. The CDR3 consists of 15 residues. The trim removed 11 bases at V and 6 bases at J, leaving 9 bases unmatched.

This clonotype appeared many times. The chain combines TRBV28 with TRBJ1-2; unclear D gene. Germline CDR1 and CDR2: MDHEN and SYDVKM. This CDR3 is 12 amino acids long. V dropped 5 bases and J dropped 3 bases, with 7 bases sitting between them. DNA for the CDR3: TGTGCCAGCAGTCCCCCGGACTATGGCTACACCTTC. Its translation is CASSPPDYGYTF.

This clonotype was detected ten times or more. V is TRBV2 and J is TRBJ2-4; 12 nucleotides line up with TRBD2. V trimming: 4 bases; J trimming: 5 bases; junction bases outside the gene matches: 3. CDR3 size: 15 residues. CDR1 SNHLY and CDR2 FYNNEI come from the germline V gene. The CDR3 bases are TGTGCCAGCAGTGGACTAGCGGGGGCAGAAAACATTCAGTACTTC. Translated: CASSGLAGAENIQYF.

The chain links TRBV3-1 to TRBJ2-7, with TRBD2 matching 11 bases. Trimming removed 3 bases from V and 0 bases from J; junction bases left unmatched: 7. CDR3 length: 17 amino acids. Germline values: CDR1 LGHDT, CDR2 YNNKEL (reference sequence). CDR3 amino acids: CASSHYSGRESSYEQYF. Written as DNA, the CDR3 is TGTGCCAGCAGCCACTATAGCGGGAGGGAGAGCTCCTACGAGCAGTACTTC.

The V gene is TRBV19, the J gene TRBJ2-2; D is ambiguous. This CDR3 spans 12 amino acids. With 7 bases removed from V and 5 bases from J, the gap between germline ends came to 8 bases. Germline assignment: CDR1 LNHDA and CDR2 SQIVND (reference sequence). The CDR3 DNA reads TGTGCCAGTACCCGGAGAACCGGGGAGCTGTTTTTT. This translates into CASTRRTGELFF.